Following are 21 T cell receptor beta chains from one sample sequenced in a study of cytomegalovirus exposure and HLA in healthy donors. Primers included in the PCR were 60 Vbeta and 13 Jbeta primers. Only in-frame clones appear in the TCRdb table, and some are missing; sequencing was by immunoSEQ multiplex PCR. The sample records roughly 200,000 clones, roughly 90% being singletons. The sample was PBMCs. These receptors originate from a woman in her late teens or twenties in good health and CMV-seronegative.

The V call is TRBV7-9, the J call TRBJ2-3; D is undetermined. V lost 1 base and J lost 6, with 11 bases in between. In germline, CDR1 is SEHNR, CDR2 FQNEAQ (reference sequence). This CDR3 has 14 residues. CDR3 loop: CASSLDPAEDTQYF. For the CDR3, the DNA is TGTGCCAGCAGCTTAGACCCGGCGGAGGATACGCAGTATTTT. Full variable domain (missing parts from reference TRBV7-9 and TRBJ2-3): DTGVSQNPRHKITKRGQNVTFRCDPISEHNRLYWYRQTLGQGPEFLTYFQNEAQLEKSRLLSDRFSAERPKGSFSTLEIQRTEQGDSAMYLCASSLDPAEDTQYFGPGTRLTVL.

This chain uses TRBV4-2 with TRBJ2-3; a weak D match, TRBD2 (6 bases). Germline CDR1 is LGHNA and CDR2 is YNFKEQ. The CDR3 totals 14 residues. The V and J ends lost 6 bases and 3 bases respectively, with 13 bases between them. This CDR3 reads CASRETSRTDTQYF. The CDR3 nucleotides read TGTGCCAGCAGGGAGACTAGTCGTACAGATACGCAGTATTTT.

CDR3 in DNA: TGTGCCAGCAGCATACGGACTAGCGGGAGATACAATGAGCAGTTCTTC. Translating it yields CASSIRTSGRYNEQFF. The V and J genes are TRBV7-3 and TRBJ2-1; 13 bases are shared with TRBD2. This CDR3 spans 16 amino acids. The V gene's germline CDR1 is SGHTA and CDR2 FQGTGA. Germline trimming cut 5 bases from V and 4 bases from J; bases unmatched to any gene: 5. Based on the CDR3 plus reference TRBV7-3 and TRBJ2-1, the full variable domain is GAGVSQTPSNKVTEKGKYVELRCDPISGHTALYWYRQSLGQGPEFLIYFQGTGAADDSGLPNDRFFAVRPEGSVSTLKIQRTERGDSAVYLCASSIRTSGRYNEQFFGPGTRLTVL.

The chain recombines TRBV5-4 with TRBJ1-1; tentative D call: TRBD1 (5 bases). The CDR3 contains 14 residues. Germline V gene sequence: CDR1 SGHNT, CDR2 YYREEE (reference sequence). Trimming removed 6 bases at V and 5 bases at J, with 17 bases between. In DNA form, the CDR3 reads TGTGCCAGCACCGTACTTGGGGCGCGGACTGAAGCTTTCTTT. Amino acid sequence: CASTVLGARTEAFF.

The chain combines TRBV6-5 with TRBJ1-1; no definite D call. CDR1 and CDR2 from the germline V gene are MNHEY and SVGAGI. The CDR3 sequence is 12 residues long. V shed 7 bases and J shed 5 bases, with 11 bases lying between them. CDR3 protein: CASTYEGTEAFF. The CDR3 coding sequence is TGTGCCAGCACCTACGAGGGTACTGAAGCTTTCTTT.

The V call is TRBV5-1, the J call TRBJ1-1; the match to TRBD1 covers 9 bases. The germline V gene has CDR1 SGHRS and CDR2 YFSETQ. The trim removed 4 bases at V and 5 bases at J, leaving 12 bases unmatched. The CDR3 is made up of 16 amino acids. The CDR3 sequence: CASSQHKQGATTEAFF. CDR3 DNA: TGCGCCAGCAGCCAACACAAACAGGGGGCAACGACTGAAGCTTTCTTT. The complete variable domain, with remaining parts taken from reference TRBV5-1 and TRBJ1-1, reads KAGVTQTPRYLIKTRGQQVTLSCSPISGHRSVSWYQQTPGQGLQFLFEYFSETQRNKGNFPGRFSGRQFSNSRSEMNVSTLELGDSALYLCASSQHKQGATTEAFFGQGTRLTVV.

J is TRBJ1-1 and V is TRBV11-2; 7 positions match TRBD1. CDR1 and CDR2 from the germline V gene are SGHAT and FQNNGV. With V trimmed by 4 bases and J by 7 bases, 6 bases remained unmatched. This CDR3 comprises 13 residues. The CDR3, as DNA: TGTGCCAGCAGCTCCTACCGGGACAGTGAAGCTTTCTTT. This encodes CASSSYRDSEAFF.

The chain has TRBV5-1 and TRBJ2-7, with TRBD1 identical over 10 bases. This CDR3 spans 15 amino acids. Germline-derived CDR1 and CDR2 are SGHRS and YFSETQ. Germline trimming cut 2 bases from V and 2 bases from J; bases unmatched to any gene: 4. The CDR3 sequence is CASSLGTGATYEQYF. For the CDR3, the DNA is TGCGCCAGCAGCTTAGGGACAGGGGCGACCTACGAGCAGTACTTC.

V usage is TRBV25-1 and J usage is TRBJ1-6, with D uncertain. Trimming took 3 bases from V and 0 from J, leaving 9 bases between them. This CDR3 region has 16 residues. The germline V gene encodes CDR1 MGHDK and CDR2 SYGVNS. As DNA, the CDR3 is TGTGCCAGCAGTGACCCGTGGAGCTCCTATAATTCACCCCTCCACTTT. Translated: CASSDPWSSYNSPLHF.

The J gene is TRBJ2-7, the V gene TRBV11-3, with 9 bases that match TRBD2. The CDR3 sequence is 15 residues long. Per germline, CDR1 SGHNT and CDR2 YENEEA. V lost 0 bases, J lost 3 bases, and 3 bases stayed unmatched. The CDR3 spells CASSLEGSGGYEQYF. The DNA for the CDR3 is TGTGCCAGCAGCTTAGAGGGTAGCGGGGGCTACGAGCAGTACTTC.

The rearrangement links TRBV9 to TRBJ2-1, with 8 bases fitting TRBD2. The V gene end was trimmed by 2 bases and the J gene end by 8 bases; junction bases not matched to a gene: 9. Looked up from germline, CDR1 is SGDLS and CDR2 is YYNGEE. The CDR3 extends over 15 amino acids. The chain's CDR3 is CASSVGGLAGDEQFF. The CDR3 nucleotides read TGTGCCAGCAGCGTGGGGGGGCTAGCGGGCGATGAGCAGTTCTTC. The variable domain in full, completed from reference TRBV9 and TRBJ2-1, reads DSGVTQTPKHLITATGQRVTLRCSPRSGDLSVYWYQQSLDQGLQFLIQYYNGEERAKGNILERFSAQQFPDLHSELNLSSLELGDSALYFCASSVGGLAGDEQFFGPGTRLTVL.

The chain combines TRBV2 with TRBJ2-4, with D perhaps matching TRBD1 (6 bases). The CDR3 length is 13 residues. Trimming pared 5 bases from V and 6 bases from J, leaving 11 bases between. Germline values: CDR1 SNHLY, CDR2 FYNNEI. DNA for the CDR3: TGTGCCAGCAGTTCCTTCAGGGGAAACATTCAGTACTTC. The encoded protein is CASSSFRGNIQYF.

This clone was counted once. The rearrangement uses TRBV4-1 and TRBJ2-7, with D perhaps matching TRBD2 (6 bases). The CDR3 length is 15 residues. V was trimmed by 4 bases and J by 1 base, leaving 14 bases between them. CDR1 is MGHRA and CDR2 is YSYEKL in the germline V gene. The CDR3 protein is CASSRSFSGSYEQYF. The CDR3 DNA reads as TGCGCCAGCAGCCGTTCCTTTAGCGGATCCTACGAGCAGTACTTC.

CDR3 sequence: CASNEVSNEKLFF. The CDR3 DNA is TGTGCCAGCAATGAGGTGTCAAATGAAAAACTGTTTTTT. The chain uses TRBV5-8 and TRBJ1-4; D is unclear. CDR3 length equals 13 residues. V was cut by 6 bases and J by 5 bases, with 11 bases left in between. The germline CDR1 and CDR2 sequences are SGHTS and YDEGEE.

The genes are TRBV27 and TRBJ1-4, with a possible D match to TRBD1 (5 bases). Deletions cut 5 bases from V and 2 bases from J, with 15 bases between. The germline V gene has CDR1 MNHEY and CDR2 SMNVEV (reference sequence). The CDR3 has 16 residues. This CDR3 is CASSRGPGGTNEKLFF. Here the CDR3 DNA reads TGTGCCAGCAGTAGAGGCCCGGGGGGGACTAATGAAAAACTGTTTTTT.

The CDR3 loop reads CASSERWGEVASPLHF. DNA for the CDR3: TGTGCCAGCAGTGAAAGGTGGGGCGAGGTCGCCTCACCCCTCCACTTT. The chain joins TRBV6-1 to TRBJ1-6; TRBD1 is a possible D gene (5 bases). The CDR3 has 16 amino acids. With 2 bases removed from V and 10 bases from J, the gap between germline ends came to 18 bases. Germline-derived CDR1 and CDR2 are MNHNS and SASEGT.

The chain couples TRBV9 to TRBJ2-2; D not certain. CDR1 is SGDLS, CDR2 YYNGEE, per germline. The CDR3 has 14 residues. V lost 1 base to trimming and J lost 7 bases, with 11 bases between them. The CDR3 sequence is CASSVSPTRGELFF. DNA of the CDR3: TGTGCCAGCAGCGTAAGTCCCACGCGCGGGGAGCTGTTTTTT.

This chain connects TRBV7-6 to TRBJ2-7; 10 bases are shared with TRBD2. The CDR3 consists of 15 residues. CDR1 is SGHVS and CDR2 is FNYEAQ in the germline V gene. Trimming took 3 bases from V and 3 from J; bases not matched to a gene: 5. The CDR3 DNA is TGTGCCAGCAGCTTTGGGCTAGCGGGAGACTACGAGCAGTACTTC. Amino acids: CASSFGLAGDYEQYF.

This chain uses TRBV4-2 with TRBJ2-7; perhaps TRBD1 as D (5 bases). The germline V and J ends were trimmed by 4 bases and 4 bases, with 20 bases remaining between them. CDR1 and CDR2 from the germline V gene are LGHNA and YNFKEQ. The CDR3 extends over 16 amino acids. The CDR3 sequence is CASSPPIGASGYEQYF. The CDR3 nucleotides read TGTGCCAGCAGCCCGCCAATAGGGGCGTCAGGATACGAGCAGTACTTC.

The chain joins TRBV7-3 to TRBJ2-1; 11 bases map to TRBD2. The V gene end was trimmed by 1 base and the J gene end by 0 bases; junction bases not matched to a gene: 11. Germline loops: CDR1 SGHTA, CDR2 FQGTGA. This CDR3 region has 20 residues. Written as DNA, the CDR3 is TGTGCCAGCAGCTTAAATAGCGGGAGGGGAGCATTAAGCTCCTACAATGAGCAGTTCTTC. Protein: CASSLNSGRGALSSYNEQFF.

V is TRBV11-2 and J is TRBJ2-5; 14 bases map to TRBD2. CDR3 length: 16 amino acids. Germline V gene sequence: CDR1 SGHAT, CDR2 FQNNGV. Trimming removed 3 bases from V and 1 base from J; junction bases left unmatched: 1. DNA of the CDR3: TGTGCCAGCAGCTTCGGACTAGCGGGAGGCCAAGAGACCCAGTACTTC. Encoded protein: CASSFGLAGGQETQYF.